The clone carrying this T cell receptor beta chain has ten or more counts. This entry is derived from a study of blood T cells in healthy people across ages. Alongside a J-beta primer mix, a sample-barcoded 5' primer served in a second PCR lasting roughly 6 to 12 cycles. TCRdb processed the 5' RACE reads anew with MiXCR; each CDR3 protein has one entry. Altogether some 880,000 distinct CDR3 sequences are present, about 34% being singletons, with the ten largest covering over 10%. This CDR3 has 15 amino acids. With 0 bases removed from V and 7 bases from J, the gap between germline ends came to 15 bases.

The rearrangement uses TRBV12-3 or TRBV12-4 and TRBJ1-2, with D perhaps matching TRBD1 (6 bases). The origin of this receptor is a man aged 18-30 years in good health. Sequenced input: blood. The CDR3 sequence is CASSLASGGDSGYTF. Written as DNA, the CDR3 is TGTGCCAGCAGTTTAGCATCCGGGGGCGATTCTGGCTACACCTTC.